This T cell receptor (beta chain) was sequenced for a study of shared clonotypes between healthy human individuals. CD45RO-negative, CCR7-positively selected cells formed the naive CD8 fraction, excluding terminally differentiated effector memory CD45RA+ cells. This clone appeared once. The junction departs from the called germline gene at one end, perhaps through a read error. TCRdb's copy holds only in-frame clones and misses some; the assay was immunoSEQ multiplex PCR. The sample yields about 2 million clones, approximately 94% seen once. CDR3 size: 13 residues. Germline V lookup: CDR1 SGDLS, CDR2 YYNGEE.

The chain joins TRBV9 to TRBJ2-1; 7 nucleotides align to TRBD2. The sequence derives from a man younger than 35 in good health. The sample was naive CD8+ T cells sorted from blood. CDR3 sequence reads: CVSSGISYNEQFF. CDR3 in DNA: TGTGTCAGCAGCGGGATCTCCTACAATGAGCAGTTCTTC.